One sample yielded the 32 T cell receptor beta chains listed below, sequenced in a study of T cell responses to AZD1222 COVID-19 vaccine. Only in-frame clones appear in the TCRdb table, and some are missing; sequencing was by immunoSEQ multiplex PCR. Here the sample spans hundreds of thousands of clones, about 94% being singletons. The sample here was peripheral blood, taken 28 days after the second AZD1222 dose. The receptor set was obtained from an adult who received the AZD1222 COVID-19 vaccine.

V usage is TRBV14 and J usage is TRBJ1-6; no clear D gene. The germline V and J ends were trimmed by 0 bases and 7 bases, with 7 bases remaining between them. The CDR3 totals 14 residues. Germline assignment: CDR1 SGHDN and CDR2 FVKESK. This chain's CDR3 is CASSQDWSNSPLHF. In DNA, the CDR3 is TGTGCCAGCAGCCAAGATTGGAGCAATTCACCCCTCCACTTT.

The rearrangement uses TRBV9 and TRBJ2-3; D may be TRBD1 or TRBD2 (6 bases each). This CDR3 spans 15 amino acids. Germline-derived CDR1 and CDR2 are SGDLS and YYNGEE. V was cut by 4 bases and J by 5 bases, with 17 bases left in between. This CDR3 reads CASSPAPGAGDTQYF. The CDR3 bases are TGTGCCAGCAGCCCAGCACCGGGGGCGGGAGATACGCAGTATTTT. The variable domain in full, completed from reference TRBV9 and TRBJ2-3, reads DSGVTQTPKHLITATGQRVTLRCSPRSGDLSVYWYQQSLDQGLQFLIQYYNGEERAKGNILERFSAQQFPDLHSELNLSSLELGDSALYFCASSPAPGAGDTQYFGPGTRLTVL.

This clone was seen only once. V gene TRBV24-1 combines with J gene TRBJ1-1, with a tentative D call TRBD1 (5 bases). The CDR3 length is 12 residues. Germline CDR1 is KGHDR and CDR2 is SFDVKD. Trimming cost V 9 bases and J 4 bases, with 11 bases left between them. This chain's CDR3 is CATSWGGTEAFF. CDR3 sequence (DNA): TGTGCCACCTCCTGGGGGGGCACTGAAGCTTTCTTT.

This chain connects TRBV3-1 (or the pseudogene TRBV3-2) to TRBJ1-2, with 7 bases fitting TRBD1. CDR3 length: 13 residues. Looked up from germline, CDR1 is LGHDT and CDR2 is YNNKEL (reference sequence). With V trimmed by 4 bases and J by 4 bases, 3 bases remained unmatched. The CDR3 spells CASSPRTGYGYTF. CDR3 nucleotide sequence: TGTGCCAGCAGCCCCCGGACAGGCTATGGCTACACCTTC.

The rearrangement joins TRBV7-9 to TRBJ2-7, with D possibly being TRBD1 or TRBD2 (5 bases each). The CDR3 runs to 16 residues. Germline V gives CDR1 SEHNR, CDR2 FQNEAQ (reference sequence). Trimming shortened V by 0 bases and J by 5 bases, and 17 bases separated the two germline ends. CDR3 sequence: CASSLAAGIGENEQYF. CDR3 DNA: TGTGCCAGCAGCTTAGCCGCAGGGATCGGGGAGAACGAGCAGTACTTC.

The genes are TRBV7-8 and TRBJ1-1; tentative D call: TRBD1 (6 bases). Trimming took off 5 bases at V and 2 bases at J, with 15 bases between the two ends. Looked up from germline, CDR1 is SGHVS and CDR2 is FQNEAQ. The CDR3 has 15 residues. Here the CDR3 DNA reads TGTGCCAGCAGCCCACGGGGGGGCCACAACACTGAAGCTTTCTTT. Its translation is CASSPRGGHNTEAFF.

The chain recombines TRBV24-1 with TRBJ2-1; D remains ambiguous. The CDR3 length is 15 residues. Trimming shortened V by 7 bases and J by 0 bases, and 12 bases separated the two germline ends. The V gene's germline CDR1 is KGHDR and CDR2 SFDVKD. CDR3 DNA sequence: TGTGCCACCAGCCAGACACTGAGCTCCTACAATGAGCAGTTCTTC. It yields the protein CATSQTLSSYNEQFF.

The V call is TRBV7-2, the J call TRBJ2-7; 8 bases agree with TRBD2. J lost 2 bases, V lost 4 bases, and 4 bases had no gene match. Germline CDR1 is SGHTA and CDR2 is FQGNSA. The CDR3 is 14 amino acids. CDR3 sequence reads: CASSSQRGTYEQYF. CDR3 nucleotides: TGTGCCAGCAGCTCCCAGCGGGGGACCTACGAGCAGTACTTC.

This chain uses TRBV19 with TRBJ2-6; perhaps TRBD1 as D (5 bases). Germline V gene lookup returns CDR1 LNHDA and CDR2 SQIVND (reference sequence). Trimming took 4 bases from V and 0 from J, leaving 7 bases between them. The CDR3 totals 15 residues. Written as DNA, the CDR3 is TGTGCCAGTAGTAGAACAGGCTCTGGGGCCAACGTCCTGACTTTC. Its protein is CASSRTGSGANVLTF.

V usage is TRBV4-3 and J usage is TRBJ2-7; unclear D gene. Germline-derived CDR1 and CDR2 are LGHNA and YSLEER. The V end was cut by 0 bases, the J end by 6 bases, with 18 bases between. This CDR3 has 16 residues. CDR3 loop: CASSQDLYHLICEQYF. CDR3 DNA: TGCGCCAGCAGCCAAGATCTCTACCACCTCATCTGCGAGCAGTACTTC.

This chain uses TRBV30 with TRBJ2-7, with TRBD1 matching over 8 bases. CDR3 size: 13 residues. Germline V gene sequence: CDR1 GTSNPN, CDR2 SVGIG (reference sequence). V lost 5 bases and J lost 6; bases outside the gene matches: 9. The CDR3 sequence: CAWGPGQGTEQYF. As DNA, the CDR3 is TGTGCCTGGGGGCCTGGACAGGGAACCGAGCAGTACTTC. The variable domain in full, with the rest retrieved from reference TRBV30 and TRBJ2-7, is SQTIHQWPATLVQPVGSPLSLECTVEGTSNPNLYWYRQAAGRGLQLLFYSVGIGQISSEVPQNLSASRPQDRQFILSSKKLLLSDSGFYLCAWGPGQGTEQYFGPGTRLTVT.

This sequence joins TRBV12-3 or TRBV12-4 and TRBJ2-7; possible D gene TRBD1, 5 bases. The CDR3 consists of 12 residues. The V end lost 2 bases, the J end lost 6 bases, and 8 bases lay between the germline ends. The CDR3 DNA follows: TGTGCCAGCAGTTTAAGGGGTATCGAGCAGTACTTC. It codes for CASSLRGIEQYF.

This sequence joins TRBV14 and TRBJ1-5, with no clear D. The CDR3 covers 13 residues. V lost 0 bases and J lost 6, with 6 bases in between. From germline, CDR1 is SGHDN and CDR2 FVKESK. This CDR3 is CASSQETFQPQHF. The DNA for the CDR3 is TGTGCCAGCAGCCAAGAGACCTTTCAGCCCCAGCATTTT.

CDR3 coding DNA: TGTGCCAGCAGTACAGACAGGTCCTACGAGCAGTACTTC. This translates into CASSTDRSYEQYF. V usage is TRBV2 and J usage is TRBJ2-7; D is possibly TRBD1 (6 bases). Trimming took 5 bases from V and 1 from J, leaving 9 bases between them. Germline CDR1 SNHLY, CDR2 FYNNEI. The CDR3 covers 13 residues. Together with reference TRBV2 and TRBJ2-7, the CDR3 gives the full variable domain: EPEVTQTPSHQVTQMGQEVILRCVPISNHLYFYWYRQILGQKVEFLVSFYNNEISEKSEIFDDQFSVERPDGSNFTLKIRSTKLEDSAMYFCASSTDRSYEQYFGPGTRLTVT.

This clone has more than one count but fewer than ten. The V gene is TRBV6-2 or TRBV6-3, the J gene TRBJ2-3; 8 bases match TRBD2. The J segment lost 5 bases and the V segment lost 0 bases, leaving 13 bases of the junction unmatched. This CDR3 region has 18 residues. The V gene's germline CDR1 is MNHEY and CDR2 SVGEGT. CDR3 coding DNA: TGTGCCAGCAGTTACTCGAGAACGGCGGGAGGCGTTCGAGATACGCAGTATTTT. It specifies CASSYSRTAGGVRDTQYF.

The chain has TRBV10-3 and TRBJ2-7, with 8 positions matching TRBD1. The germline V gene has CDR1 ENHRY and CDR2 SYGVKD. This CDR3 is 15 amino acids long. The J segment lost 6 bases and the V segment lost 4 bases, leaving 11 bases of the junction unmatched. The CDR3 here is CAISGQGPPLGEQYF. The CDR3 nucleotides are TGTGCCATCAGTGGACAGGGGCCCCCCTTGGGCGAGCAGTACTTC.

The CDR3: CASNSRDSRPEAFF. In DNA, the CDR3 is TGTGCCAGCAACAGCCGGGACAGCAGGCCAGAAGCTTTCTTT. V usage is TRBV5-8 and J usage is TRBJ1-1; 7 nucleotides agree with TRBD1. The CDR3 consists of 14 residues. Germline loops: CDR1 SGHTS, CDR2 YDEGEE. J gave up 8 bases and V 6 bases, and 13 bases lay outside the gene matches.

This chain joins TRBV30 and TRBJ2-2; D assignment may be TRBD1 or TRBD2 (6 bases each). The CDR3 covers 14 residues. CDR1 GTSNPN and CDR2 SVGIG come from the germline V gene (reference sequence). V lost 8 bases and J lost 2, with 15 bases in between. CDR3 DNA sequence: TGTGCCGGAGGGGAAGGGGGTAACACCGGGGAGCTGTTTTTT. It codes for CAGGEGGNTGELFF.

The chain employs TRBV5-1 and TRBJ1-6; possibly TRBD1 for D (5 bases). Trimming cost V 0 bases and J 0 bases, with 13 bases left between them. Germline lookup yields CDR1 SGHRS and CDR2 YFSETQ. The CDR3 length is 18 residues. CDR3 protein: CASSLVTVMSSYNSPLHF. The DNA for the CDR3 is TGCGCCAGCAGCTTGGTGACAGTGATGAGCTCCTATAATTCACCCCTCCACTTT.

This clone showed up just a few times. The V call is TRBV2, the J call TRBJ2-7; D is tentatively TRBD1 or TRBD2 (5 bases each). Germline loops: CDR1 SNHLY, CDR2 FYNNEI. The CDR3 totals 14 residues. The germline V and J ends were trimmed by 5 bases and 6 bases, with 17 bases remaining between them. The chain's CDR3 is CASSSEGPGFEQYF. The DNA for the CDR3 is TGTGCCAGCAGTTCTGAGGGGCCCGGGTTCGAGCAGTACTTC. The whole variable domain, remainder taken from reference TRBV2 and TRBJ2-7, is EPEVTQTPSHQVTQMGQEVILRCVPISNHLYFYWYRQILGQKVEFLVSFYNNEISEKSEIFDDQFSVERPDGSNFTLKIRSTKLEDSAMYFCASSSEGPGFEQYFGPGTRLTVT.

This clone was seen a handful of times. The chain combines TRBV5-4 with TRBJ2-2; TRBD1 or TRBD2 may be the D gene (5 bases each). The CDR3 covers 15 residues. The V end lost 6 bases, the J end lost 0 bases, and 12 bases lay between the germline ends. From germline, CDR1 is SGHNT and CDR2 YYREEE (reference sequence). This CDR3 reads CASTSGTANTGELFF. CDR3 DNA: TGTGCCAGCACCTCCGGGACGGCGAACACCGGGGAGCTGTTTTTT.

This clone was observed once. The CDR3 nucleotides read TGTGCCAGTAGTGCCCAGGGGAGCCGGTGGAGCGAGCAGTACTTC. It specifies CASSAQGSRWSEQYF. The chain uses TRBV19 and TRBJ2-7, with D maybe TRBD1 (6 bases). V was pared by 5 bases and J by 6 bases, with 20 bases between. Germline CDR1 and CDR2: LNHDA and SQIVND (reference sequence). The CDR3 runs 15 residues.

This sequence joins TRBV5-4 and TRBJ2-3; 8 bases are a match to TRBD2. Germline loops: CDR1 SGHNT, CDR2 YYREEE (reference sequence). CDR3 length equals 15 residues. After removal of 10 bases from V and 4 bases from J, the junction contained 14 bases not matched to a gene. CDR3 in amino acids: CAGSRGSGSADTQYF. The CDR3 DNA follows: TGTGCCGGATCTCGAGGGAGCGGGAGTGCAGATACGCAGTATTTT.

This rearrangement joins TRBV27 to TRBJ1-2; D possibly corresponds to TRBD1 (6 bases). Deletions cut 3 bases from V and 4 bases from J, with 12 bases between. The germline V gene encodes CDR1 MNHEY and CDR2 SMNVEV (reference sequence). The CDR3 covers 14 residues. CDR3 amino acids: CASSFATGTYGYTF. CDR3 sequence (DNA): TGTGCCAGCAGTTTCGCGACAGGCACCTATGGCTACACCTTC.

The V and J genes are TRBV15 and TRBJ2-7; D is ambiguous. The V end lost 3 bases, the J end lost 3 bases, and 15 bases lay between the germline ends. The CDR3 has 15 residues. The germline V gene has CDR1 LNHNV and CDR2 YYDKDF (reference sequence). The CDR3, as DNA: TGTGCCACCAGCAGGACAAGGGTACAAAACTACGAGCAGTACTTC. As protein: CATSRTRVQNYEQYF. Together with reference TRBV15 and TRBJ2-7, the CDR3 gives the full variable domain: DAMVIQNPRYQVTQFGKPVTLSCSQTLNHNVMYWYQQKSSQAPKLLFHYYDKDFNNEADTPDNFQSRRPNTSFCFLDIRSPGLGDTAMYLCATSRTRVQNYEQYFGPGTRLTVT.

The chain couples TRBV4-2 to TRBJ2-4; no clear D. V was cut by 0 bases and J by 0 bases, with 9 bases left in between. The CDR3 covers 16 residues. Germline CDR1 LGHNA, CDR2 YNFKEQ. DNA for the CDR3: TGTGCCAGCAGCCAAGAGGGCCGAACAGCCAAAAACATTCAGTACTTC. Protein product: CASSQEGRTAKNIQYF.

The genes are TRBV27 and TRBJ2-5; a possible D gene is TRBD2 (5 bases). The CDR3 is 15 amino acids. Trimming shortened V by 2 bases and J by 5 bases, and 15 bases separated the two germline ends. CDR1 is MNHEY and CDR2 is SMNVEV in the germline V gene (reference sequence). DNA for the CDR3: TGTGCCAGCAGTTTAGGGCAGACAAGGAGGGAGACCCAGTACTTC. Residues: CASSLGQTRRETQYF.

Regarding this clone: Other nucleotide sequences in the sample specify the same CDR3. The rearrangement uses TRBV28 and TRBJ1-2; D uncertain. CDR1 and CDR2 (germline): MDHEN, SYDVKM. Trimming left V 2 bases short and J 5 bases short, with 6 bases between. The CDR3 contains 12 residues. DNA for the CDR3: TGTGCCAGCAGTTTAGGCGGATATGGCTACACCTTC. This sequence encodes CASSLGGYGYTF.

The chain is built from TRBV18 and TRBJ2-3; D call uncertain. CDR1 is KGHSH, CDR2 LQKENI, per germline. The CDR3 length is 11 residues. Trimming stripped 5 bases from V and 4 bases from J, with 4 bases between. DNA of the CDR3: TGTGCCAGCTCAAATTCAGATACGCAGTATTTT. Translating it yields CASSNSDTQYF.

CDR3 amino acids: CATSEGPGLAPSYNEQFF. Here the CDR3 DNA reads TGTGCCACCAGTGAGGGGCCGGGACTAGCTCCCTCCTACAATGAGCAGTTCTTC. The rearrangement joins TRBV24-1 to TRBJ2-1, with TRBD2 matching 9 bases. V lost 4 bases to trimming and J lost 0 bases; unmatched junction nucleotides: 9. Germline V gene data show CDR1 as KGHDR and CDR2 as SFDVKD. The CDR3 runs to 18 residues.

The chain recombines TRBV28 with TRBJ1-2; perhaps TRBD1 as D (5 bases). The V end lost 8 bases, the J end lost 3 bases, and 19 bases lay between the germline ends. CDR1 and CDR2 (germline): MDHEN, SYDVKM. CDR3 length: 15 amino acids. In DNA form, the CDR3 reads TGTGCCAGCGACCAGTGGGGGAGGGATTACTATGGCTACACCTTC. Translated, it gives CASDQWGRDYYGYTF.

This clone was seen only once. The rearrangement joins TRBV30 to TRBJ2-2; 14 positions agree with TRBD2. V dropped 3 bases and J dropped 7; count of bases not matched to a gene: 10. CDR1 is GTSNPN and CDR2 is SVGIG in the germline V gene (reference sequence). This CDR3 contains 17 residues. The CDR3: CAWRTSGRAVKGGELFF. In DNA, the CDR3 is TGTGCCTGGAGGACTAGCGGGAGGGCCGTTAAGGGCGGGGAGCTGTTTTTT.